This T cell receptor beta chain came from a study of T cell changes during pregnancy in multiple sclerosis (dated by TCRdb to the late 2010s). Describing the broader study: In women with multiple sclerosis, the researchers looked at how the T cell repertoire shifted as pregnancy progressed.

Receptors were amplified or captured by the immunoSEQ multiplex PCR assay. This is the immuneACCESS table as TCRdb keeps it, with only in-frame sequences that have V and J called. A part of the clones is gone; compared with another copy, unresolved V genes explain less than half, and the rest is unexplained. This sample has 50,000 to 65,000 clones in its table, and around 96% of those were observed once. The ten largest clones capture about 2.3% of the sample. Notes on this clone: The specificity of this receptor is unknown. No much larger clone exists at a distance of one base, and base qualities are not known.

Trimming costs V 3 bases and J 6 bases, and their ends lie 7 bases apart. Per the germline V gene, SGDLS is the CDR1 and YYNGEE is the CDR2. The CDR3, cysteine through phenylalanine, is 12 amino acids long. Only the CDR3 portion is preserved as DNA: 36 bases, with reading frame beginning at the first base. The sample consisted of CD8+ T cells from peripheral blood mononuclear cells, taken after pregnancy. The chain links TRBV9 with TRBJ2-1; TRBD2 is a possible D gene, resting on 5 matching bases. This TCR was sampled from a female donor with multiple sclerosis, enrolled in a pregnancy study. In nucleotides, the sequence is TGTGCCAGCAGCGCCCTAGCCAATGAGCAGTTCTTC. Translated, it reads CASSALANEQFF.